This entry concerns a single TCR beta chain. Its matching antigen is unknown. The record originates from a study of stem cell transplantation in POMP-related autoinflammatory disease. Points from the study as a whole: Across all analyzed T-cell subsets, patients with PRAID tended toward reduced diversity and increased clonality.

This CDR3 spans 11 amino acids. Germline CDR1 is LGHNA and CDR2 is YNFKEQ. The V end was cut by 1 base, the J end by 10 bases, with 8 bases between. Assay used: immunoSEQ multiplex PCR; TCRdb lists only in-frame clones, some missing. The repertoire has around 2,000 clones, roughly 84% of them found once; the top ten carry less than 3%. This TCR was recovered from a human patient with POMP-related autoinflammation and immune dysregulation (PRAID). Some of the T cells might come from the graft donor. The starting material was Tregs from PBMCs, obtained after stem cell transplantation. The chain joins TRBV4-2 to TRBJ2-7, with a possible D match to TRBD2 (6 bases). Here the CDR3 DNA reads TGTGCCAGCAGCCAAGCGGGAGCTCAGTACTTC. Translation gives CASSQAGAQYF.